Shown below are 7 T cell receptor beta chains from a single sample sequenced in a study of naive and memory T cell subsets. Overall study findings and caveats: Possibly reflecting memory cells re-expressing CD45RA, a few larger clonotypes occurred in naive repertoires, especially CD8.

The antigens these receptors bind are not known. Two oligonucleotides, mixed equimolar, formed the beta constant-region primer covering TRBC1 and TRBC2. The ligated cDNA underwent four PCR rounds using SP2 and nested alpha and beta constant-region primers. TCRdb reprocessed the UMI-ligation and nested PCR reads via MiXCR and lists one record per CDR3 protein. The sample consists of about 150,000 distinct CDR3 sequences, about 23% of them appearing once. The specimen sequenced was naive CD4+ T cells from blood. These receptors came from a human donor in good health.

This clonotype was found a few times. This chain joins TRBV2 and TRBJ2-3, with 8 bases identical to TRBD2. Germline loops: CDR1 SNHLY, CDR2 FYNNEI. The CDR3 has 13 amino acids. The V gene end was trimmed by 8 bases and the J gene end by 1 base; junction bases not matched to a gene: 2. CDR3 DNA: TGTGCCAGCTCGGGACTAGGCACAGATACGCAGTATTTT. This gives the protein CASSGLGTDTQYF.

V gene TRBV12-3 or TRBV12-4 combines with J gene TRBJ2-5; perhaps TRBD1 as D (5 bases). Trimming cost V 7 bases and J 1 base, with 16 bases left between them. This CDR3 contains 15 residues. CDR3 sequence reads: CASTLLGTGQETQYF. Here the CDR3 DNA reads TGTGCCAGCACCCTATTAGGTACAGGCCAAGAGACCCAGTACTTC.

Ten or more counts support this clonotype. The chain has TRBV6-5 and TRBJ1-4; perhaps TRBD1 as D (6 bases). The germline V gene encodes CDR1 MNHEY and CDR2 SVGAGI. This CDR3 contains 15 residues. V dropped 0 bases and J dropped 7 bases, with 12 bases sitting between them. The CDR3 DNA reads TGTGCCAGCAGTTACTCGTCAGGGGTCCGTGAAAAACTGTTTTTT. Protein sequence: CASSYSSGVREKLFF.

The chain combines TRBV2 with TRBJ1-2; D may be TRBD1 (5 bases). In germline, CDR1 is SNHLY, CDR2 FYNNEI. Trimming took off 6 bases at V and 4 bases at J, with 12 bases between the two ends. This CDR3 has 13 residues. In nucleotides, the CDR3 is TGTGCCAGCAGGGGTGCAGGGTTCTATGGCTACACCTTC. Translation: CASRGAGFYGYTF.

As DNA, the CDR3 is TGCGCCAGCAAACAACAGGGGGCTGCAGTCGGCAGTGAGCAGTTCTTC. It codes for CASKQQGAAVGSEQFF. This chain connects TRBV5-1 to TRBJ2-1, with 9 positions matching TRBD1. Per the germline V gene, CDR1 is SGHRS and CDR2 is YFSETQ. The CDR3 sequence is 16 residues long. V lost 6 bases, J lost 9 bases, and 16 bases stayed unmatched.

This clonotype was seen more than once but under ten times. J is TRBJ1-2 and V is TRBV20-1; D is unresolved. The CDR3 spans 11 residues. Germline V gene sequence: CDR1 DFQATT, CDR2 SNEGSKA (reference sequence). As DNA, the CDR3 is TGCGGCCGCCGGTTCGCCCATGGCTACACCTTC. Protein product: CGRRFAHGYTF.

The sample holds a few counts of this clonotype. The chain links TRBV6-5 to TRBJ2-3; D tentatively fits TRBD1 or TRBD2 (5 bases each). The CDR3 covers 13 residues. Trimming stripped 6 bases from V and 2 bases from J, with 9 bases between. Germline values: CDR1 MNHEY, CDR2 SVGAGI. CDR3 coding DNA: TGTGCCAGCAGAGGGACCCACACAGATACGCAGTATTTT. Amino acids: CASRGTHTDTQYF.